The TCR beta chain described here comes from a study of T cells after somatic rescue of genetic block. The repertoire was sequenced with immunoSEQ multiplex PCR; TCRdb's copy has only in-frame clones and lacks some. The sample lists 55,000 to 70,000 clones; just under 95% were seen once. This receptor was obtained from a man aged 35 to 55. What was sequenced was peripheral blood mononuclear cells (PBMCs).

The CDR3 loop is CASSFGRLAGEETQYF. Written as DNA, the CDR3 is TGCGCCAGCAGCTTTGGTCGACTAGCGGGAGAAGAGACCCAGTACTTC. V and J are TRBV5-1 and TRBJ2-5; 12 bases are a match to TRBD2. The CDR3 covers 16 residues. The V gene's germline CDR1 is SGHRS and CDR2 YFSETQ. The V and J ends lost 2 bases and 3 bases, in that order; junction bases with no gene match: 5.